This TCR beta chain was documented in a study of T cells in Graves' hyperthyroidism and ophthalmopathy. About this clonotype itself: What it binds is not known.

The source material, RNA transcripts, was used to amplify TCR beta CDR3 regions. The TCR CDR3 was amplified in a first-round RT-PCR using the HTBI primer set. Using its own MiXCR run on the multiplex PCR reads, TCRdb lists one record per CDR3 protein. The sample has about 350,000 distinct CDR3 sequences, around 14% seen once. This CDR3 comprises 15 residues. With V trimmed by 8 bases and J by 2 bases, 12 bases remained unmatched. CDR1 and CDR2 from the germline V gene are MGHDK and SYGVNS. General study points: The model foresaw ophthalmopathy a median approximately 6.3 months prior to onset.

The source material was blood. This chain connects TRBV25-1 to TRBJ2-7; 7 bases align to TRBD1. This sequence originates from a woman between 25 and 40 years old with Graves' hyperthyroidism. CDR3: CASAPGGTAAYEQYF. In DNA, the CDR3 is TGTGCCAGCGCTCCCGGTGGGACAGCAGCCTACGAGCAGTACTTC.